This TCR beta chain was found in a study of T cell repertoires in cytomegalovirus infection. General observations from the study: There were HLA-C-restricted CMV-specific TCR beta clonotypes dominating the ex vivo response.

Concerning this clonotype: Its antigen is currently unknown.

CDR3 size: 15 residues. V gave up 2 bases and J gave up 4 bases; unmatched junction bases: 4. In germline, CDR1 is LNHDA, CDR2 SQIVND (reference sequence). Via MiXCR, TCRdb re-called the reads, giving one row per CDR3 protein. The table shows about 220,000 distinct CDR3 sequences, with approximately 38% occurring only once. The gene calls are TRBV19 and TRBJ2-3; 9 positions match TRBD1. The TCR was taken from a human donor in good health (CMV status not recorded). Some clones in this sample may be carry-over from other donors' samples. Specimen: CD8+ T cells from cultured PBMCs, collected from culture after CMV antigen stimulation. Here the CDR3 reads CASSIFGQGPDTQYF. For the CDR3, the DNA is TGTGCCAGTAGTATATTTGGACAGGGGCCAGATACGCAGTATTTT.